The clone carrying this T cell receptor beta chain turned up a few times. Its specificity is unknown. The data were taken from a study of T-cell reconstitution after alpha-beta-depleted transplantation in children. Unique molecular identifiers were used in preparing the TCRbeta library. TCRdb redid the calling of the PCR reads with MiXCR, one entry per CDR3 protein. The table includes around 190,000 distinct CDR3 sequences, about 6.6% detected once. Study findings and constraints: Once a year had passed after transplant, T-cell counts and diversity came mostly from newly produced T cells. Reported findings indicate that, about two months after transplant, alpha-beta T cells came from several hundred expanded clones, which were derived from non-depleted graft cells. The origin of high day-60 TCRbeta diversity in some patients lay in surviving recipient T cells and thymic progenitors.

The clonotype comes from a boy under 10 years old with acute lymphoblastic leukemia, due to receive a stem cell transplant. The source material was PBMCs, sampled before TCRalphabeta/CD19-depleted stem cell transplant.

This chain's CDR3 is CASSRLGTYRTGANVLTF. The CDR3 DNA follows: TGTGCCAGCAGCCGTCTTGGGACATATAGAACGGGGGCCAACGTCCTGACTTTC. This chain connects TRBV11-2 to TRBJ2-6, with D possibly TRBD1 on 6 matching bases. Trimming cost V 5 bases and J 4 bases, with 21 bases left between them. This CDR3 contains 18 residues. The germline gives CDR1 SGHAT, CDR2 FQNNGV.